The 7 T cell receptor beta chains given below trace back to one sample, sequenced in a study of control samples from healthy donors and cancer patients. Generated by immunoSEQ multiplex PCR, the TCRdb table keeps only in-frame clones and is missing some. The table lists roughly 130,000 clones, 80% to 95% of them singletons. The sequencing sample was made of blood. The receptors were gathered from a man between 18 and 29 years old in good health.

This chain uses TRBV28 with TRBJ1-2; maybe TRBD1 (5 bases). The CDR3 is made up of 12 amino acids. Trimming took 5 bases from V and 3 from J, leaving 7 bases between them. Germline CDR1 MDHEN, CDR2 SYDVKM. CDR3 DNA sequence: TGTGCCAGCAGTACGGGGGACTATGGCTACACCTTC. Translation gives CASSTGDYGYTF.

This rearrangement joins TRBV5-1 to TRBJ1-3, with D perhaps matching TRBD1 (5 bases). Germline V gives CDR1 SGHRS, CDR2 YFSETQ. The CDR3 contains 17 residues. V was shortened by 5 bases and J by 0 bases, with 18 bases between the two germline ends. The CDR3 loop reads CASSPGTGYFSGNTIYF. Written as DNA, the CDR3 is TGCGCCAGCAGTCCCGGGACGGGGTATTTCTCTGGAAACACCATATATTTT.

The chain is built from TRBV5-1 and TRBJ1-1; 10 bases fit TRBD1. Germline CDR1 is SGHRS and CDR2 is YFSETQ. CDR3 length equals 14 residues. J lost 10 bases, V lost 0 bases, and 6 bases had no gene match. CDR3 nucleotide sequence: TGCGCCAGCAGCTTGGAGGGGACAGGGGAGGCAGCTTTCTTT. It is translated as CASSLEGTGEAAFF.

The CDR3 protein is CASSRAGYTQYF. CDR3 DNA: TGTGCCAGCAGCAGAGCGGGTTATACGCAGTATTTT. The gene calls are TRBV11-2 and TRBJ2-3, with TRBD2 as a possible D gene (6 bases). CDR1 is SGHAT and CDR2 is FQNNGV in the germline V gene. V lost 5 bases and J 7 bases, leaving 10 bases between the germline ends. The CDR3 spans 12 residues.

V and J are TRBV4-1 and TRBJ1-5; TRBD1 matches at 7 bases. CDR1 is MGHRA, CDR2 YSYEKL, per germline. The junction had 6 bases not matched to a gene; V was cut back by 2 bases and J by 5 bases. The CDR3 covers 15 residues. The CDR3 protein is CASSQLDRADQPQHF. Here the CDR3 DNA reads TGCGCCAGCAGCCAACTTGACAGGGCCGATCAGCCCCAGCATTTT.

V and J are TRBV27 and TRBJ2-6; possible D gene TRBD2, 6 bases. This CDR3 has 14 amino acids. Germline V gene data show CDR1 as MNHEY and CDR2 as SMNVEV (reference sequence). Trimming left V 7 bases short and J 4 bases short, with 11 bases between. DNA of the CDR3: TGTGCCAGCACGGAGGGGACCGGGGCCAACGTCCTGACTTTC. Encoded protein: CASTEGTGANVLTF.

The table lists this clone with a count of one. Given a much more abundant clone one base away, this may be a read error. Additional DNA sequences in this sample encode the identical CDR3. This chain joins TRBV28 and TRBJ2-1, with D tentatively TRBD2 (5 bases). Trimming removed 2 bases from V and 0 bases from J, with 5 bases in between. Germline CDR1 is MDHEN and CDR2 is SYDVKM. This CDR3 comprises 14 residues. In DNA form, the CDR3 reads TGTGCCAGCAGTTTAGGGAGCTCCTACAATGAGCAGTTCTTC. This sequence encodes CASSLGSSYNEQFF.